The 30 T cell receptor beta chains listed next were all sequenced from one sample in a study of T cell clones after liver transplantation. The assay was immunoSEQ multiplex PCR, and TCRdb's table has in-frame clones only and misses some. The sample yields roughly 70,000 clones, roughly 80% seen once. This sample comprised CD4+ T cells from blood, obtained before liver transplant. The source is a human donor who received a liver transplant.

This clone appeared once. DNA for the CDR3: TGTGCCAGCAGCTTAAGCTCAGCTCATGAGCAGTTCTTC. Translating it yields CASSLSSAHEQFF. V usage is TRBV13 and J usage is TRBJ2-1; D gene unclear. V lost 2 bases to trimming and J lost 8 bases, with 10 bases between them. Germline CDR1 and CDR2: PRHDT and FYEKMQ (reference sequence). The CDR3 length is 13 residues.

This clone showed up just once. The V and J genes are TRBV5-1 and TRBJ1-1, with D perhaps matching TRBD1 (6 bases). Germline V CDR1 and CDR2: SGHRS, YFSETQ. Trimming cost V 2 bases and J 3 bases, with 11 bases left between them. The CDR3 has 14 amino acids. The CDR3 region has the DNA TGCGCCAGCAGCTTTCAGGGGATGCACACTGAAGCTTTCTTT. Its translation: CASSFQGMHTEAFF.

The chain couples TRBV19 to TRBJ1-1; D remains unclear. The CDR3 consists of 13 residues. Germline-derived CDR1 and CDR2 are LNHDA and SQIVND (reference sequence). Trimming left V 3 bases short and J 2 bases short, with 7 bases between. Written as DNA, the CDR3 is TGTGCCAGTAGTATTCCGGATAACACTGAAGCTTTCTTT. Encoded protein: CASSIPDNTEAFF. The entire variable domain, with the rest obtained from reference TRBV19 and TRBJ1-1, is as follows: DGGITQSPKYLFRKEGQNVTLSCEQNLNHDAMYWYRQDPGQGLRLIYYSQIVNDFQKGDIAEGYSVSREKKESFPLTVTSAQKNPTAFYLCASSIPDNTEAFFGQGTRLTVV.

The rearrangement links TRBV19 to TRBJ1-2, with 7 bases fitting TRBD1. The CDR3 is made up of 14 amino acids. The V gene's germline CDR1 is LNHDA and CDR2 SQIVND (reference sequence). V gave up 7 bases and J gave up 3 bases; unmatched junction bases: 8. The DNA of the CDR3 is TGTGCCAGTACCCTAAGGGGACAGCACTATGGCTACACCTTC. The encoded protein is CASTLRGQHYGYTF.

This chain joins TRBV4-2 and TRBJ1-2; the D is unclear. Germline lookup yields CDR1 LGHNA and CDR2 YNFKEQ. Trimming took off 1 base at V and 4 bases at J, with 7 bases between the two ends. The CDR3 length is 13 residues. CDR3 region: CASSQGDFYGYTF. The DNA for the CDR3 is TGTGCCAGCAGCCAAGGCGATTTCTATGGCTACACCTTC.

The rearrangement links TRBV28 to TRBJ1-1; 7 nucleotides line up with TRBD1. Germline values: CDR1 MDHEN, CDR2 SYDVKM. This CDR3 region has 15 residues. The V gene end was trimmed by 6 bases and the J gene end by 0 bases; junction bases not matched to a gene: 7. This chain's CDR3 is CASRGGQFMNTEAFF. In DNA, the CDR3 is TGTGCCAGCAGGGGGGGACAGTTCATGAACACTGAAGCTTTCTTT.

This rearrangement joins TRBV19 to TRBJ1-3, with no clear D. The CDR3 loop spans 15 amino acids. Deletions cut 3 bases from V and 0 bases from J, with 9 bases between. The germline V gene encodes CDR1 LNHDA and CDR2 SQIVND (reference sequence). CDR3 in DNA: TGTGCCAGTAGTATCTTACAGCACTCTGGAAACACCATATATTTT. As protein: CASSILQHSGNTIYF.

CDR3 sequence: CASRSTGGGQPQHF. CDR3 DNA sequence: TGTGCCAGCAGGAGCACAGGGGGCGGTCAGCCCCAGCATTTT. The chain couples TRBV28 to TRBJ1-5; 9 bases match TRBD1. Germline V CDR1 and CDR2: MDHEN, SYDVKM. The V segment lost 6 bases and the J segment 6 bases; nucleotides outside the gene matches: 6. CDR3 length equals 14 residues.

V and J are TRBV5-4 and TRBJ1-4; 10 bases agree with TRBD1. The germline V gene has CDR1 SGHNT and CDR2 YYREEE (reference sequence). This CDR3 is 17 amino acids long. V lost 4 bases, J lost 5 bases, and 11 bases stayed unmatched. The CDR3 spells CASSRGQGITKNEKLFF. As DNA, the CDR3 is TGTGCCAGCAGCCGGGGACAGGGGATTACCAAAAATGAAAAACTGTTTTTT.

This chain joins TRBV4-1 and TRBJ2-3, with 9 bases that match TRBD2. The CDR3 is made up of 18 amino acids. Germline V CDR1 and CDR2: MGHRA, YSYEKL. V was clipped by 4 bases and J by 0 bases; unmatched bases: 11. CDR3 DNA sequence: TGCGCCAGCAGCCCCGCACGACTAGCGGAAAGAAGCACAGATACGCAGTATTTT. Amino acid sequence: CASSPARLAERSTDTQYF.

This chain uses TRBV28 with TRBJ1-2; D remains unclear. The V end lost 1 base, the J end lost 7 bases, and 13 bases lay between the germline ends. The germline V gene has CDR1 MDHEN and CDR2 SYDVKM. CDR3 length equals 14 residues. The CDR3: CASSLFLAASGYTF. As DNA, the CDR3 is TGTGCCAGCAGTTTATTTTTGGCAGCGAGTGGCTACACCTTC.

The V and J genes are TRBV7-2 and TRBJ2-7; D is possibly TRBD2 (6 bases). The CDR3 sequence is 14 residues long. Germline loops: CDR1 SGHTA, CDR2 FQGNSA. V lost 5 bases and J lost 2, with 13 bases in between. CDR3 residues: CASSQDYQAYEQYF. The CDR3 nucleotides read TGTGCCAGCAGCCAGGACTATCAGGCCTACGAGCAGTACTTC.

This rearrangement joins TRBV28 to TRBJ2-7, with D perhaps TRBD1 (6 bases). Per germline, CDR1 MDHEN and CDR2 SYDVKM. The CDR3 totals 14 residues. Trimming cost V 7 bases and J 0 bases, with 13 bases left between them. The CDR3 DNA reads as TGTGCCAGCACCGTACAGGGATTCTCCTACGAGCAGTACTTC. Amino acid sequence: CASTVQGFSYEQYF.

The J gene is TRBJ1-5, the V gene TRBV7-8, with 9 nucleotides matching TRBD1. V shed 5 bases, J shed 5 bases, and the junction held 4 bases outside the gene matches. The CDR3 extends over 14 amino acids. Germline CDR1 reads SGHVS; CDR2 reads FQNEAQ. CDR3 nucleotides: TGTGCCAGCAGCCACGGACAGGGGTATCAGCCCCAGCATTTT. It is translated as CASSHGQGYQPQHF.

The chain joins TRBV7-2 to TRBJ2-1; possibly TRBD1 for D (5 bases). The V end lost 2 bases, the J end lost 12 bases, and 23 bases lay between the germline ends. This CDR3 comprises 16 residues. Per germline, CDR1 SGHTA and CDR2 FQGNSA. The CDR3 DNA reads TGTGCCAGCAGCTTATTGGGGCTACTGTTCCCACCGGGGCAGTTCTTC. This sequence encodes CASSLLGLLFPPGQFF.

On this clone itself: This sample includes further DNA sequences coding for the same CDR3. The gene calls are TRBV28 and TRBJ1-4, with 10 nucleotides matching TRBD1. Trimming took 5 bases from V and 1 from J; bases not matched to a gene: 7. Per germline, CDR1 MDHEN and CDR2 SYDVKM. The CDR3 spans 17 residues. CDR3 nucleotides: TGTGCCAGCAGTGACCCGGGACAGGGGAGAACTAATGAAAAACTGTTTTTT. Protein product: CASSDPGQGRTNEKLFF.

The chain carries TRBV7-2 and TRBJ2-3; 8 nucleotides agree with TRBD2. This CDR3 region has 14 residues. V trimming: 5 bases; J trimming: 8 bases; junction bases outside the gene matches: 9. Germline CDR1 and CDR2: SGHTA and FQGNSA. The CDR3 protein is CASSPTRGGGTQYF. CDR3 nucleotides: TGTGCCAGCAGCCCCACCCGGGGGGGTGGTACGCAGTATTTT.

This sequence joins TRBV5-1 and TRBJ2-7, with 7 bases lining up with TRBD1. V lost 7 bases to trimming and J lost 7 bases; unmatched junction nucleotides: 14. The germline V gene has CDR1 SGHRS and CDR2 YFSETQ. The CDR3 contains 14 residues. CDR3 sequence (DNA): TGCGCCAGCCGATGGGAGACAGGGTGGAATGAGCAGTACTTC. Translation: CASRWETGWNEQYF.

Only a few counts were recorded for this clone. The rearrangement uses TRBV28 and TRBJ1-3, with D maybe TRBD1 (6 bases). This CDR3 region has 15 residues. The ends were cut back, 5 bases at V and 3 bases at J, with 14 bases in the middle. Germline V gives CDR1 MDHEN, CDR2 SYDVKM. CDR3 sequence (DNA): TGTGCCAGCAGTACCCGGGACAAACGTGGAAACACCATATATTTT. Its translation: CASSTRDKRGNTIYF.

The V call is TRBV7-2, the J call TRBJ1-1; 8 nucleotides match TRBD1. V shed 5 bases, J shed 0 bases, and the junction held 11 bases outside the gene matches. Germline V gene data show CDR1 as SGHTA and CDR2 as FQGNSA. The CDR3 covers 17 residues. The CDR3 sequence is CASSTDRVMGLNTEAFF. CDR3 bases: TGTGCCAGCAGCACGGACAGGGTCATGGGGTTGAACACTGAAGCTTTCTTT.

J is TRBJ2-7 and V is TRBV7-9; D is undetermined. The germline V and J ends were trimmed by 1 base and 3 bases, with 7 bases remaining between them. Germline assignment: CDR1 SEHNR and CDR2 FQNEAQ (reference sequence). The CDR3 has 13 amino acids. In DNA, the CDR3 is TGTGCCAGCAGCTTAGGGCCTAGCTACGAGCAGTACTTC. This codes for CASSLGPSYEQYF.

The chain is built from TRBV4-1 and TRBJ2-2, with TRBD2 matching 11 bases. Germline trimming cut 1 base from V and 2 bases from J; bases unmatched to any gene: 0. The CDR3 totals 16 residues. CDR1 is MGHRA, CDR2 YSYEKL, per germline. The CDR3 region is CASSQGLAGNTGELFF. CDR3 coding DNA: TGCGCCAGCAGCCAAGGACTAGCGGGAAACACCGGGGAGCTGTTTTTT.

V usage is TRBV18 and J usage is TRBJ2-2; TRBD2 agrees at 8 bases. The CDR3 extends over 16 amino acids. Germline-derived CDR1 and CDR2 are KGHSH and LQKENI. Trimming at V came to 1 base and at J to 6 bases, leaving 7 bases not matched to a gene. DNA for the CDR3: TGTGCCAGCTCACCACTAACTAGCGGAGGCGCCGGGGAGCTGTTTTTT. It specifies CASSPLTSGGAGELFF.

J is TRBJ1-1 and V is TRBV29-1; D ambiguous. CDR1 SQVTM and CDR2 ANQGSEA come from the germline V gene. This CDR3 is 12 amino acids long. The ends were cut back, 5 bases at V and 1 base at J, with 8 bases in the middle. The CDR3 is CSVSRQNTEAFF. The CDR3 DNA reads TGCAGCGTTTCACGACAGAACACTGAAGCTTTCTTT. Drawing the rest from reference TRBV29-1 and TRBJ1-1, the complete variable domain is SAVISQKPSRDICQRGTSLTIQCQVDSQVTMMFWYRQQPGQSLTLIATANQGSEATYESGFVIDKFPISRPNLTFSTLTVSNMSPEDSSIYLCSVSRQNTEAFFGQGTRLTVV.

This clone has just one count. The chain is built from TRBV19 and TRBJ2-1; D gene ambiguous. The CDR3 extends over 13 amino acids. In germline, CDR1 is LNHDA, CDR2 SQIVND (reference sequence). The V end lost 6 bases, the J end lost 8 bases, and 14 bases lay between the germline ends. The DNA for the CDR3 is TGTGCCAGTAGGTCTCGGAATATCTATGAGCAGTTCTTC. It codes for CASRSRNIYEQFF. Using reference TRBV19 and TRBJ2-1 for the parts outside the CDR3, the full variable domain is DGGITQSPKYLFRKEGQNVTLSCEQNLNHDAMYWYRQDPGQGLRLIYYSQIVNDFQKGDIAEGYSVSREKKESFPLTVTSAQKNPTAFYLCASRSRNIYEQFFGPGTRLTVL.

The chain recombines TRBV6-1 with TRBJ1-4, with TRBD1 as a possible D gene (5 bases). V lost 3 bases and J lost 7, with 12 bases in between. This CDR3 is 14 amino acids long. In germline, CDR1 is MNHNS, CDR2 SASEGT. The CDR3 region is CASSDGGSGEKLFF. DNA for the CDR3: TGTGCCAGCAGTGACGGGGGTTCGGGTGAAAAACTGTTTTTT.

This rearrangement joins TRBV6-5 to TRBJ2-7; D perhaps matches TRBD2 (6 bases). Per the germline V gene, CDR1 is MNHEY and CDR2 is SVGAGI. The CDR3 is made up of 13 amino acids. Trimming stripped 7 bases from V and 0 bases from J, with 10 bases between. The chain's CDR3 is CASTGTSSYEQYF. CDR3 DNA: TGTGCCAGCACCGGGACTTCCTCCTACGAGCAGTACTTC.

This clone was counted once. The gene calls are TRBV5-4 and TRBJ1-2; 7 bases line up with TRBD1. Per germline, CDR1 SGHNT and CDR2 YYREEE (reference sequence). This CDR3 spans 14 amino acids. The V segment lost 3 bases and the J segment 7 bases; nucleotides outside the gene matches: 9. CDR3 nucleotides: TGTGCCAGCAGCTCGAACGGACAGGTTATTGGCTACACCTTC. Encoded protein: CASSSNGQVIGYTF.

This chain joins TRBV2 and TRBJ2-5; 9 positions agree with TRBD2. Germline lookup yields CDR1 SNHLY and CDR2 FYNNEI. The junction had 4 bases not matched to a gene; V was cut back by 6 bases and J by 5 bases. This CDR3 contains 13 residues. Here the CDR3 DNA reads TGTGCCAGCAGCTTAGCGGGAGTGGAGACCCAGTACTTC. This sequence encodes CASSLAGVETQYF.

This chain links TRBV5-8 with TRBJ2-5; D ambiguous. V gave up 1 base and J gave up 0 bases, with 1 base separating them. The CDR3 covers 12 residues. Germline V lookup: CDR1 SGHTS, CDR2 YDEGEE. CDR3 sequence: CASSLYQETQYF. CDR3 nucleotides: TGTGCCAGCAGCTTGTACCAAGAGACCCAGTACTTC.